This TCR beta chain is from a study of human T cells and chemical hapten exposure. TCRdb itself ran the RACE reads through MiXCR, one entry per CDR3 protein. The data contain fewer than 200,000 distinct CDR3 sequences, about 27% of them singletons. The sample's time point: patch test 3, about 24 weeks after DPC sensitization. The treatment denotes: therapeutic diphenylcyclopropenone sensitization with weekly scalp DPC. The CDR3 loop spans 15 amino acids. Unmatched junction bases numbered 6, after V lost 2 bases and J lost 3 bases. The germline gives CDR1 MGHDK, CDR2 SYGVNS. The clonotype originates from a woman in her late teens or twenties with alopecia areata. Some clones in this sample may be carry-over from other donors' samples. Sequencing was performed on whole blood, taken in connection with sensitization to the hapten diphenylcyclopropenone (DPC). V usage is TRBV25-1 and J usage is TRBJ2-5; 7 bases align to TRBD2. CDR3 sequence: CASSEGGRREETQYF. The CDR3 DNA reads as TGTGCCAGCAGTGAAGGCGGGAGAAGGGAAGAGACCCAGTACTTC.